Listed below are T cell receptor beta chains from one sample, sequenced in a study of blood T cell repertoires in COVID-19. Generated by immunoSEQ multiplex PCR, the TCRdb table keeps only in-frame clones and is missing some. The sample carries roughly 200,000 clones, 75% to 85% recorded once. The sequenced material came from peripheral blood. The receptors here all came from a human donor in a cohort sampled during active COVID-19. Both conserved end residues are part of each CDR3. Fields, in order: V gene, J gene, CDR3 length, D gene, CDR3 protein. D genes are given only for firm matches.

V gene: TRBV4-3
J gene: TRBJ2-7
CDR3 length: 13
D gene: -
CDR3 protein: CASSQGTEYEQYF

V gene: TRBV4-3
J gene: TRBJ2-7
CDR3 length: 14
D gene: TRBD1
CDR3 protein: CASSLDRGLWEQYF

V gene: TRBV5-6
J gene: TRBJ2-7
CDR3 length: 18
D gene: TRBD2
CDR3 protein: CASSSGFGTRGRTYEQYF

V gene: TRBV25-1
J gene: TRBJ2-7
CDR3 length: 12
D gene: -
CDR3 protein: CASTYPGGVQYF

V gene: TRBV2
J gene: TRBJ1-2
CDR3 length: 15
D gene: -
CDR3 protein: CASSATRAANYGYTF

V gene: TRBV3-1/TRBV3-2
J gene: TRBJ2-5
CDR3 length: 15
D gene: TRBD1
CDR3 protein: CASSRQGKRAETQYF

V gene: TRBV9
J gene: TRBJ1-1
CDR3 length: 13
D gene: -
CDR3 protein: CASSVDGQKTAFF

V gene: TRBV20-1
J gene: TRBJ2-5
CDR3 length: 15
D gene: TRBD2
CDR3 protein: CSASLAGGPGETQYF

V gene: TRBV19
J gene: TRBJ2-5
CDR3 length: 16
D gene: -
CDR3 protein: CASSILFVQGRETQYF

V gene: TRBV7-3
J gene: TRBJ2-1
CDR3 length: 15
D gene: TRBD2
CDR3 protein: CASSFGGRSYNEQFF

V gene: TRBV5-1
J gene: TRBJ2-1
CDR3 length: 16
D gene: TRBD2
CDR3 protein: CASSLGGLADYNEQFF

V gene: TRBV11-1
J gene: TRBJ2-5
CDR3 length: 15
D gene: -
CDR3 protein: CASSLLPERRETQYF

V gene: TRBV5-1
J gene: TRBJ2-7
CDR3 length: 12
D gene: -
CDR3 protein: CASSRDNSEQYF

V gene: TRBV28
J gene: TRBJ2-7
CDR3 length: 13
D gene: TRBD2
CDR3 protein: CASSLIGEGEQYF

V gene: TRBV10-3
J gene: TRBJ1-1
CDR3 length: 14
D gene: TRBD1
CDR3 protein: CAIRGTGGGTEAFF

V gene: TRBV12-5
J gene: TRBJ1-2
CDR3 length: 13
D gene: TRBD1
CDR3 protein: CASGNRGNYGYTF

V gene: TRBV7-6
J gene: TRBJ2-7
CDR3 length: 14
D gene: TRBD1
CDR3 protein: CASSLRDRVNEQYF

V gene: TRBV4-2
J gene: TRBJ2-5
CDR3 length: 15
D gene: TRBD2
CDR3 protein: CASSQTLAGGETQYF

V gene: TRBV5-1
J gene: TRBJ2-1
CDR3 length: 14
D gene: -
CDR3 protein: CASSLELARNEQFF

V gene: TRBV5-1
J gene: TRBJ1-2
CDR3 length: 15
D gene: TRBD1
CDR3 protein: CASSTDRGFAGGYTF

V gene: TRBV18
J gene: TRBJ2-2
CDR3 length: 16
D gene: TRBD1
CDR3 protein: CASSPPGQGGTGELFF

V gene: TRBV6-5
J gene: TRBJ1-4
CDR3 length: 13
D gene: TRBD1
CDR3 protein: CASNGQENEKLFF

V gene: TRBV6-5
J gene: TRBJ1-3
CDR3 length: 13
D gene: TRBD1
CDR3 protein: CASGQGFGNTIYF